The subject of this entry is one T cell receptor (beta chain). Libraries were prepared by immunoSEQ multiplex PCR; TCRdb keeps only in-frame clonotypes and omits some of them. The table records some 130,000 clones, around 87% of them present only once. With V trimmed by 8 bases and J by 0 bases, 3 bases remained unmatched. CDR1 and CDR2 from the germline V gene are KGHSH and LQKENI. The CDR3 extends over 13 amino acids. This specimen belongs to a study of blood T cell repertoires in COVID-19. Sequenced input: peripheral blood. This receptor was identified in a middle-aged man with active COVID-19. The rearrangement uses TRBV18 and TRBJ1-2; 7 bases fit TRBD1. For the CDR3, the DNA is TGTGCCAGCCGACAGGGTCCTAACTATGGCTACACCTTC. Its protein is CASRQGPNYGYTF.